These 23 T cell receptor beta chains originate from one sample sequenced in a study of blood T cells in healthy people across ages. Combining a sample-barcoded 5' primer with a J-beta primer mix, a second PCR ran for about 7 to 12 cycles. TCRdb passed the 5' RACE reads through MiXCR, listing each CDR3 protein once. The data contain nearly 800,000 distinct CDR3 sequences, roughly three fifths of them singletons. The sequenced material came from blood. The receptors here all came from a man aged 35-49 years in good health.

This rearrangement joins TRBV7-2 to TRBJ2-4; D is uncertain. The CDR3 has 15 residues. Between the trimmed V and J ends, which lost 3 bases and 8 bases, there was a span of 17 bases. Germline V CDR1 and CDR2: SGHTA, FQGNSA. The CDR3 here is CASSFYTGSGDIQYF. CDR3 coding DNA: TGTGCCAGCAGCTTCTATACTGGATCTGGGGACATTCAGTACTTC.

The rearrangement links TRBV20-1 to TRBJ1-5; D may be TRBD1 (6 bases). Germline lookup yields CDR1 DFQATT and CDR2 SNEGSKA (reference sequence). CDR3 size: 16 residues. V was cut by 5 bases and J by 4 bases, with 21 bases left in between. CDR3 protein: CSARTGGRNSNQPQHF. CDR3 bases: TGCAGTGCTCGAACTGGGGGGCGAAATAGTAATCAGCCCCAGCATTTT.

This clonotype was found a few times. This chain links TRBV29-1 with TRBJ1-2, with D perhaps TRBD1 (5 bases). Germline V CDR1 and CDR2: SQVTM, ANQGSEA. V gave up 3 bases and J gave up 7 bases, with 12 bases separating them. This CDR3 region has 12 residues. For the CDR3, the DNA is TGCAGCGTTGACTCGGGGGATGGTGGCTACACCTTC. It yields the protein CSVDSGDGGYTF. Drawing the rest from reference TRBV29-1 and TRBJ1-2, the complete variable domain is SAVISQKPSRDICQRGTSLTIQCQVDSQVTMMFWYRQQPGQSLTLIATANQGSEATYESGFVIDKFPISRPNLTFSTLTVSNMSPEDSSIYLCSVDSGDGGYTFGSGTRLTVV.

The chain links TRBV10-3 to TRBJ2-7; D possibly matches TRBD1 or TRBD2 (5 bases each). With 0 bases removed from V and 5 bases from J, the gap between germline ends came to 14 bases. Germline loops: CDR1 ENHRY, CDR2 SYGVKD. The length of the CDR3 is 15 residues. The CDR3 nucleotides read TGTGCCATCAGTGAGTCGAGGGGCCCCGGTCACGAGCAGTACTTC. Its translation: CAISESRGPGHEQYF.

CDR3 in amino acids: CASSDGRGETYEQYF. In DNA form, the CDR3 reads TGTGCCAGCAGTGATGGCAGGGGCGAAACCTACGAGCAGTACTTC. The chain combines TRBV25-1 with TRBJ2-7, with D perhaps matching TRBD1 (6 bases). CDR3 size: 15 residues. The V gene's germline CDR1 is MGHDK and CDR2 SYGVNS. Trimming stripped 3 bases from V and 2 bases from J, with 14 bases between.

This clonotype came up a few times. DNA of the CDR3: TGTGCCAGCAGCCACCCCGGGGGGGAGACGCAGTATTTT. Protein sequence: CASSHPGGETQYF. This chain connects TRBV4-2 to TRBJ2-3; 8 positions match TRBD2. Germline V gene data show CDR1 as LGHNA and CDR2 as YNFKEQ. After removal of 3 bases from V and 9 bases from J, the junction contained 5 bases not matched to a gene. There are 13 residues in the CDR3.

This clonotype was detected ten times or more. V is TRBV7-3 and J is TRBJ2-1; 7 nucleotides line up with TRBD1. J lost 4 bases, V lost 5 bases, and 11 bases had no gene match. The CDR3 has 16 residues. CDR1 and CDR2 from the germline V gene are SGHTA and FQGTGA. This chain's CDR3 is CASSALSGTVYNEQFF. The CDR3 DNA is TGTGCCAGCAGCGCACTATCCGGGACAGTTTACAATGAGCAGTTCTTC. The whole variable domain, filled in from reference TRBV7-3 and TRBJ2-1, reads GAGVSQTPSNKVTEKGKYVELRCDPISGHTALYWYRQSLGQGPEFLIYFQGTGAADDSGLPNDRFFAVRPEGSVSTLKIQRTERGDSAVYLCASSALSGTVYNEQFFGPGTRLTVL.

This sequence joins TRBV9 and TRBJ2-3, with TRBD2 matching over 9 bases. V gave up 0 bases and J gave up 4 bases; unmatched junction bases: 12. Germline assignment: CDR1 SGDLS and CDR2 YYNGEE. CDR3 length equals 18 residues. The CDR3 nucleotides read TGTGCCAGCAGCGTAGTCGCCCCCGGGACTAGCAAGGCAGATACGCAGTATTTT. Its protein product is CASSVVAPGTSKADTQYF.

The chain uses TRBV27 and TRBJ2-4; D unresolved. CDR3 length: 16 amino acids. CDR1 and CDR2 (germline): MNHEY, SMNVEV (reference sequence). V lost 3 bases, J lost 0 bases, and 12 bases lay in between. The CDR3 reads CASSLTSALAKNIQYF. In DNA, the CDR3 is TGTGCCAGCAGTTTGACGTCTGCCCTAGCCAAAAACATTCAGTACTTC.

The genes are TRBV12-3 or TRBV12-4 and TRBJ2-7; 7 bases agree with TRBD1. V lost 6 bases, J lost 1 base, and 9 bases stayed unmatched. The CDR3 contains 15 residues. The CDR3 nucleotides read TGTGCCAGCAGAAAAGGGACAGCCGGATCCTACGAGCAGTACTTC. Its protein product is CASRKGTAGSYEQYF.

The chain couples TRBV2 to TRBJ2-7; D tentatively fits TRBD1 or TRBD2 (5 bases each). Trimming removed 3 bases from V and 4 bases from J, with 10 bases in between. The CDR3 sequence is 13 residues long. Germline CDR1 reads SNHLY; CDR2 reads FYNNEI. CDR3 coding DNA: TGTGCCAGCAGTGAGGGACCACCTTACGAGCAGTACTTC. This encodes CASSEGPPYEQYF. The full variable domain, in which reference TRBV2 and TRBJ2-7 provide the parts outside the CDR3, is EPEVTQTPSHQVTQMGQEVILRCVPISNHLYFYWYRQILGQKVEFLVSFYNNEISEKSEIFDDQFSVERPDGSNFTLKIRSTKLEDSAMYFCASSEGPPYEQYFGPGTRLTVT.

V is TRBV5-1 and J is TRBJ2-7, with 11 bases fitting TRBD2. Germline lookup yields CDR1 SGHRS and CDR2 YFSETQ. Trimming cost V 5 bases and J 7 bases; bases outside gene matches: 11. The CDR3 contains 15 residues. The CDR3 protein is CASRTLAGGPGEQYF. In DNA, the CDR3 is TGCGCCAGCAGAACCTTAGCGGGGGGGCCGGGTGAGCAGTACTTC.

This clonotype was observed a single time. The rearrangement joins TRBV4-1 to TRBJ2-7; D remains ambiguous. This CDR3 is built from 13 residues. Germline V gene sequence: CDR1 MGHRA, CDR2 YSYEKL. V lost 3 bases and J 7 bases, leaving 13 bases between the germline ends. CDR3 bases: TGCGCCAGCAGCCATGTGGCTCTGGGGGAGCAGTACTTC. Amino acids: CASSHVALGEQYF.

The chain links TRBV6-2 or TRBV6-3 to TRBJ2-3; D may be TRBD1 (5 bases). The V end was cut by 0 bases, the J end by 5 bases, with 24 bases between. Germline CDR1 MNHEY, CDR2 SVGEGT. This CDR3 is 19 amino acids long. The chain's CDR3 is CASSYSRDSTMILLDTQYF. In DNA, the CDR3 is TGTGCCAGCAGTTACTCGCGAGACAGTACCATGATACTCCTAGATACGCAGTATTTT.

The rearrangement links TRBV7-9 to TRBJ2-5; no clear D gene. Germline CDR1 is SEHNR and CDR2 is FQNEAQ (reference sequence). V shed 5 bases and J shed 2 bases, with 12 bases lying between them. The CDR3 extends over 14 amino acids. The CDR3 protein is CASSQQATQETQYF. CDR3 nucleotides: TGTGCCAGCAGCCAGCAGGCGACGCAAGAGACCCAGTACTTC.

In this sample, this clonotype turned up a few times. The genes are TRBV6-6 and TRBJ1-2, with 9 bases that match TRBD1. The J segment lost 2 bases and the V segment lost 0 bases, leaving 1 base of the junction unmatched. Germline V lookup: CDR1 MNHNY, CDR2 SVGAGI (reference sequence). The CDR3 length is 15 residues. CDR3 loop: CASSYSGQGNYGYTF. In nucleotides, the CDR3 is TGTGCCAGCAGTTACTCCGGACAGGGGAACTATGGCTACACCTTC.

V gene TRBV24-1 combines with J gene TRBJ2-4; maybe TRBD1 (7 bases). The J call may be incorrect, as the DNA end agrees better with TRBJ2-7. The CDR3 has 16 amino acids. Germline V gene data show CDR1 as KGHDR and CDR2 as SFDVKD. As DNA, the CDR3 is TGTGCCACCAGCGGCGGGACAGCTATTAAAGCCTACGAGCAGTACTTC. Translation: CATSGGTAIKAYEQYF.

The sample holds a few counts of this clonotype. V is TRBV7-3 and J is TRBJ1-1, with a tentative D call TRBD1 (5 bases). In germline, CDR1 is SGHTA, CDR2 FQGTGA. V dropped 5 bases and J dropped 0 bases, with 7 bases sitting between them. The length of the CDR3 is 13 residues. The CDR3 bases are TGTGCCAGCAGCCCGACAGTGAACACTGAAGCTTTCTTT. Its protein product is CASSPTVNTEAFF.

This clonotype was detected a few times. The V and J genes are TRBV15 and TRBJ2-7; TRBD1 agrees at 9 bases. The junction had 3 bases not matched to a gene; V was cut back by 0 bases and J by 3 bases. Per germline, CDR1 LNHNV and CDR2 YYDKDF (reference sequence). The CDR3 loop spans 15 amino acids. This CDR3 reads CATSRDGQGHYEQYF. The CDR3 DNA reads TGTGCCACCAGCAGAGATGGACAGGGGCACTACGAGCAGTACTTC.

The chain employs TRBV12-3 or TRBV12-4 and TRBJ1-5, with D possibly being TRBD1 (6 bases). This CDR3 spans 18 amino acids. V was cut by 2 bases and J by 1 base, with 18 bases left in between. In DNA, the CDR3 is TGTGCCAGCAGTTTATCCGCCCTAACAGGGTACAGCAATCAGCCCCAGCATTTT. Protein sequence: CASSLSALTGYSNQPQHF.

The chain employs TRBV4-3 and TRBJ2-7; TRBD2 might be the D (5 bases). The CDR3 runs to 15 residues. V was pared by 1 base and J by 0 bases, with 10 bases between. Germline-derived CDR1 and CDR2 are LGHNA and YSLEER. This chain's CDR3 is CASSQVVGSSYEQYF. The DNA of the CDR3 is TGCGCCAGCAGCCAAGTCGTGGGGAGCTCCTACGAGCAGTACTTC.

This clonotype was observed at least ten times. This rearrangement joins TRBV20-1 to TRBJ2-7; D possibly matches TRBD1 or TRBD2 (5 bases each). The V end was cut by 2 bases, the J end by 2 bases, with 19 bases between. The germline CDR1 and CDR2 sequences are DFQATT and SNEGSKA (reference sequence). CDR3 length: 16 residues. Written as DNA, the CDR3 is TGCAGTGCTAGACCACATGGGACCCCGGGGACCTACGAGCAGTACTTC. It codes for CSARPHGTPGTYEQYF.

CDR3 in amino acids: CSASSLGEAFF. CDR3 in DNA: TGCAGTGCTAGTTCCCTTGGTGAAGCTTTCTTT. The chain is built from TRBV20-1 and TRBJ1-1, with D unresolved. Trimming stripped 3 bases from V and 7 bases from J, with 9 bases between. The CDR3 is 11 residues long. Germline V gene lookup returns CDR1 DFQATT and CDR2 SNEGSKA (reference sequence).